These T cell receptor beta chains were read from a single sample in a study of blood T cells in healthy people across ages. TCRdb re-called the 5' RACE reads with MiXCR, one entry per CDR3 protein. The sample includes roughly 2 million distinct CDR3 sequences, around half of them seen just once. Sequenced sample: blood. The source of these receptors is a woman aged 40 to 50 in good health. CDR3s include the opening cysteine and the closing phenylalanine or tryptophan. The D gene is left open where the match is weak. The size of a clone is reported for some rows only, either as once, few or many, or as a class for expanded clones.

clone size: -; V gene: TRBV13; J gene: TRBJ2-1; D gene: TRBD2; CDR3 DNA: TGTGCCAGCAGGACACTAGCGGGCTCCTACAATGAGCAGTTCTTC; CDR3 protein: CASRTLAGSYNEQFF
clone size: -; V gene: TRBV6-1; J gene: TRBJ2-7; D gene: TRBD1; CDR3 DNA: TGTGCCACAGAGGGACAGCACTCCTACGAGCAGTACTTC; CDR3 protein: CATEGQHSYEQYF
clone size: -; V gene: TRBV27; J gene: TRBJ2-3; D gene: -; CDR3 DNA: TGTGCCGGCAGTCCCTATCCCGGGGTTAGCACAGATACGCAGTATTTT; CDR3 protein: CAGSPYPGVSTDTQYF
clone size: -; V gene: TRBV7-9; J gene: TRBJ2-3; D gene: -; CDR3 DNA: TGTGCCAGCAGGACTTTCCCTTCCACAGATACGCAGTATTTT; CDR3 protein: CASRTFPSTDTQYF
clone size: -; V gene: TRBV7-2; J gene: TRBJ1-2; D gene: -; CDR3 DNA: TGTGCCAGCAGCCCAAGACGGAGGGCCTATGGCTACACCTTC; CDR3 protein: CASSPRRRAYGYTF
clone size: -; V gene: TRBV6-4; J gene: TRBJ1-2; D gene: -; CDR3 DNA: TGTGCCAGCAGTGCTTCCTACGACGGGAGCTATGGCTACACCTTC; CDR3 protein: CASSASYDGSYGYTF
clone size: -; V gene: TRBV10-3; J gene: TRBJ2-4; D gene: -; CDR3 DNA: TGTGCCACCAGTGATGGTACGAAATCCAAAAACATTCAGTACTTC; CDR3 protein: CATSDGTKSKNIQYF
clone size: few; V gene: TRBV9; J gene: TRBJ2-3; D gene: TRBD2; CDR3 DNA: TGTGCCAGCGCTACAGGACTAGCGACGACTAATACGCAGTATTTT; CDR3 protein: CASATGLATTNTQYF
clone size: once; V gene: TRBV5-6; J gene: TRBJ2-1; D gene: -; CDR3 DNA: TGTGCCAGCAGCTTGGTTGTAAAGGGAACTAGCTCCTACAATGAGCAGTTCTTC; CDR3 protein: CASSLVVKGTSSYNEQFF
clone size: once; V gene: TRBV5-1; J gene: TRBJ2-3; D gene: TRBD1; CDR3 DNA: TGCGCCAGCAGCCACAGACAGGGAGTTCGAGATACGCAGTATTTT; CDR3 protein: CASSHRQGVRDTQYF
clone size: -; V gene: TRBV28; J gene: TRBJ2-5; D gene: -; CDR3 DNA: TGTGCCAGCAGTTTATGGTCAGAAATCCAAGAGACCCAGTACTTC; CDR3 protein: CASSLWSEIQETQYF
clone size: -; V gene: TRBV6-2/TRBV6-3; J gene: TRBJ2-5; D gene: -; CDR3 DNA: TGTGCCAGCAGTTACTCATTTGCAGGAGGAACGCAAGAGACCCAGTACTTC; CDR3 protein: CASSYSFAGGTQETQYF
clone size: -; V gene: TRBV25-1; J gene: TRBJ1-2; D gene: -; CDR3 DNA: TGTGCCAGCAAATCCTGGAGGGGTAGTGGCTACACCTTC; CDR3 protein: CASKSWRGSGYTF
clone size: few; V gene: TRBV20-1; J gene: TRBJ2-7; D gene: TRBD2; CDR3 DNA: TGCAGTGCTAGTGGACGGGGGGGCGGCCATCCCGAGCAGTACTTC; CDR3 protein: CSASGRGGGHPEQYF
clone size: few; V gene: TRBV20-1; J gene: TRBJ2-4; D gene: -; CDR3 DNA: TGCAGTGCTAATTGGGCAGGGGGCGGCGGGGGGACCAAAAACATTCAGTACTTC; CDR3 protein: CSANWAGGGGGTKNIQYF
clone size: -; V gene: TRBV6-5; J gene: TRBJ2-5; D gene: TRBD1; CDR3 DNA: TGTGCCAGCAACACTCGACAGGGTTTTAACCAAGAGACCCAGTACTTC; CDR3 protein: CASNTRQGFNQETQYF
clone size: few; V gene: TRBV12-3/TRBV12-4; J gene: TRBJ2-4; D gene: -; CDR3 DNA: TGTGCCAGCAGCCCCGAGAGGAGCAGGGACATTCAGTACTTC; CDR3 protein: CASSPERSRDIQYF
clone size: -; V gene: TRBV20-1; J gene: TRBJ1-5; D gene: TRBD1; CDR3 DNA: TGCAGTGCTAGAGATTGGGGGACAGCAAATCAGCCCCAGCATTTT; CDR3 protein: CSARDWGTANQPQHF
clone size: -; V gene: TRBV7-2; J gene: TRBJ2-1; D gene: -; CDR3 DNA: TGTGCCAGCAGCTTAGATCCCCCTCTAGCATATGAGCAGTTCTTC; CDR3 protein: CASSLDPPLAYEQFF
clone size: few; V gene: TRBV11-2; J gene: TRBJ2-5; D gene: TRBD1; CDR3 DNA: TGTGCCAGCAGCTTCGGGGCAGGGGGATTCCAAGAGACCCAGTACTTC; CDR3 protein: CASSFGAGGFQETQYF
clone size: once; V gene: TRBV28; J gene: TRBJ1-2; D gene: -; CDR3 DNA: TGTGCCAGCACCACTGCAGGAACCCGTCGGGCATACGGCTACACCTTC; CDR3 protein: CASTTAGTRRAYGYTF
clone size: -; V gene: TRBV13; J gene: TRBJ2-5; D gene: TRBD1; CDR3 DNA: TGTGCCAGCAGCATGGGGACAGGGGGTGGCCAAGAGACCCAGTACTTC; CDR3 protein: CASSMGTGGGQETQYF
clone size: -; V gene: TRBV5-1; J gene: TRBJ2-5; D gene: TRBD1; CDR3 DNA: TGCGCCAGCAGCTGGACAGGGGGAGTCCAAGAGACCCAGTACTTC; CDR3 protein: CASSWTGGVQETQYF
clone size: -; V gene: TRBV18; J gene: TRBJ2-7; D gene: -; CDR3 DNA: TGTGCCAGCTCACCGGAGGGGGGCCGCGTCTCCTACGAGCAGTACTTC; CDR3 protein: CASSPEGGRVSYEQYF
clone size: many; V gene: TRBV12-3/TRBV12-4; J gene: TRBJ2-4; D gene: -; CDR3 DNA: TGTGCCAGCAGTTTTAGGGGTCTAGCCAAAAACATTCAGTACTTC; CDR3 protein: CASSFRGLAKNIQYF
clone size: -; V gene: TRBV20-1; J gene: TRBJ2-3; D gene: -; CDR3 DNA: TGCAGTGCTAGTCCCAACAGGCCTACCACAGATACGCAGTATTTT; CDR3 protein: CSASPNRPTTDTQYF
clone size: -; V gene: TRBV6-5; J gene: TRBJ2-1; D gene: -; CDR3 DNA: TGTGCCAGCAGTTACTCGAGTGTCCAGACGCTATACAATGAGCAGTTCTTC; CDR3 protein: CASSYSSVQTLYNEQFF
clone size: -; V gene: TRBV4-3; J gene: TRBJ1-6; D gene: -; CDR3 DNA: TGCGCCAGCAGCCAGGACGAGGGGGGGAGTTCACCCCTCCACTTT; CDR3 protein: CASSQDEGGSSPLHF
clone size: -; V gene: TRBV5-6; J gene: TRBJ2-7; D gene: TRBD2; CDR3 DNA: TGTGCCGGCAGCTTGGTGGGGGGGACTCTCCTCTACGAGCAGTACTTC; CDR3 protein: CAGSLVGGTLLYEQYF
clone size: -; V gene: TRBV20-1; J gene: TRBJ2-4; D gene: -; CDR3 DNA: TGCAGTGCTACCATAGATACAGGGTATGAGCAGTACTTC; CDR3 protein: CSATIDTGYEQYF
clone size: -; V gene: TRBV20-1; J gene: TRBJ2-5; D gene: -; CDR3 DNA: TGCAGTGCTACAATAGACGGCGTAGGGACCCAGTACTTC; CDR3 protein: CSATIDGVGTQYF
clone size: -; V gene: TRBV7-9; J gene: TRBJ2-5; D gene: TRBD2; CDR3 DNA: TGTGCCAGCAGCCCGGGGGGACTCCTCTACCAAGAGACCCAGTACTTC; CDR3 protein: CASSPGGLLYQETQYF
clone size: -; V gene: TRBV7-3; J gene: TRBJ2-6; D gene: -; CDR3 DNA: TGTGCCAGCAGCAAGAGTAACTCTGGGGCCAACGTCCTGACTTTC; CDR3 protein: CASSKSNSGANVLTF
clone size: -; V gene: TRBV12-3/TRBV12-4; J gene: TRBJ1-1; D gene: -; CDR3 DNA: TGTGCCAGCATCGCGCGGCCAGGGAACACTGAAGCTTTCTTT; CDR3 protein: CASIARPGNTEAFF
clone size: -; V gene: TRBV3-1; J gene: TRBJ2-1; D gene: TRBD1; CDR3 DNA: TGTGCCAGCAGCCGAGGGACAGGGGGGGTGTCCTACAATGAGCAGTTCTTC; CDR3 protein: CASSRGTGGVSYNEQFF
clone size: few; V gene: TRBV7-9; J gene: TRBJ2-3; D gene: -; CDR3 DNA: TGTGCCAGCAGCTTAGAGGTGGGCTTTGGGAATACGCAGTATTTT; CDR3 protein: CASSLEVGFGNTQYF
clone size: -; V gene: TRBV4-3; J gene: TRBJ2-1; D gene: TRBD2; CDR3 DNA: TGCGCCAGCAGCCAAGATTCCGGGACTAGCGTCTATGAGCAGTTCTTC; CDR3 protein: CASSQDSGTSVYEQFF
clone size: -; V gene: TRBV29-1; J gene: TRBJ1-1; D gene: TRBD1; CDR3 DNA: TGCAGCGGTAGGAGGACAGGGCCTGAAGCTTTCTTT; CDR3 protein: CSGRRTGPEAFF
clone size: many; V gene: TRBV6-2/TRBV6-3; J gene: TRBJ2-7; D gene: -; CDR3 DNA: TGTGCCAGCAGTTACTCAGGGACCTCCTACGAGCAGTACTTC; CDR3 protein: CASSYSGTSYEQYF
clone size: -; V gene: TRBV7-6; J gene: TRBJ1-1; D gene: -; CDR3 DNA: TGTGCCAGCAGCTTAGGCCCGGACAAAAGGGGTGAAGCTTTCTTT; CDR3 protein: CASSLGPDKRGEAFF
clone size: -; V gene: TRBV15; J gene: TRBJ2-3; D gene: TRBD1; CDR3 DNA: TGTGCCACGAGCCGGCAGGACAGGGGTCAAGATACGCAGTATTTT; CDR3 protein: CATSRQDRGQDTQYF
clone size: -; V gene: TRBV6-2/TRBV6-3; J gene: TRBJ2-7; D gene: -; CDR3 DNA: TGTGCCAGCGCGATTGACGGGTCCTACGAGCAGTACTTC; CDR3 protein: CASAIDGSYEQYF
clone size: few; V gene: TRBV10-1; J gene: TRBJ2-5; D gene: -; CDR3 DNA: TGCGCCAGCAGTACTCAACCGGGACACCCGAGGGAGACCCAGTACTTC; CDR3 protein: CASSTQPGHPRETQYF
clone size: -; V gene: TRBV12-3/TRBV12-4; J gene: TRBJ2-5; D gene: -; CDR3 DNA: TGTGCCAGCAGTCCCTCAGGACGGCGGCAAGAGACCCAGTACTTC; CDR3 protein: CASSPSGRRQETQYF
clone size: -; V gene: TRBV7-2; J gene: TRBJ2-5; D gene: TRBD2; CDR3 DNA: TGTGCCAGCAGCTTACACGGTAGCGGGGGCCAAGAGACCCAGTACTTC; CDR3 protein: CASSLHGSGGQETQYF
clone size: few; V gene: TRBV27; J gene: TRBJ2-7; D gene: -; CDR3 DNA: TGTGCCAGCAGGGTCCCAGGGTACGAGCAGTACTTC; CDR3 protein: CASRVPGYEQYF
clone size: -; V gene: TRBV3-1; J gene: TRBJ2-5; D gene: TRBD2; CDR3 DNA: TGTGCCAGCAGCCAAGGGGGTAGCGGGGTCCGAGAGACCCAGTACTTC; CDR3 protein: CASSQGGSGVRETQYF
clone size: -; V gene: TRBV2; J gene: TRBJ2-1; D gene: TRBD1; CDR3 DNA: TGTGCCAGAGCCGGGACAGATATTTCGGCCCATCAGAATGAGCAGTTCTTC; CDR3 protein: CARAGTDISAHQNEQFF
clone size: -; V gene: TRBV15; J gene: TRBJ2-1; D gene: -; CDR3 DNA: TGTGCCACCAGCAGAACTCTCGGGGAGCAGTTCTTC; CDR3 protein: CATSRTLGEQFF
clone size: few; V gene: TRBV20-1; J gene: TRBJ2-5; D gene: -; CDR3 DNA: TGCAGTGCTGGGCTCGGCGCGCAAGAGACCCAGTACTTC; CDR3 protein: CSAGLGAQETQYF
clone size: -; V gene: TRBV12-5; J gene: TRBJ2-2; D gene: -; CDR3 DNA: TGTGCTAGTGGTTTGGAAATCGGGGAGCTGTTTTTT; CDR3 protein: CASGLEIGELFF
clone size: few; V gene: TRBV5-1; J gene: TRBJ1-2; D gene: TRBD1; CDR3 DNA: TGCGCCAGCAGCACCAGGGGGCCCCACTATGGCTACACCTTC; CDR3 protein: CASSTRGPHYGYTF
clone size: -; V gene: TRBV20-1; J gene: TRBJ2-7; D gene: -; CDR3 DNA: TGCAGTGCTAGAGCCCTCTCCGGGGGCTCCTTCCACGAGCAGTACTTC; CDR3 protein: CSARALSGGSFHEQYF
clone size: -; V gene: TRBV4-1; J gene: TRBJ2-5; D gene: TRBD1; CDR3 DNA: TGCGCCAGCAGCCAGCGGACAGGGGACGAGACCCAGTACTTC; CDR3 protein: CASSQRTGDETQYF
clone size: -; V gene: TRBV20-1; J gene: TRBJ2-5; D gene: -; CDR3 DNA: TGCAGTGCTAGAGATATAGGGAGGGGGGTCAACAATGAGCAGTACTTC; CDR3 protein: CSARDIGRGVNNEQYF
clone size: -; V gene: TRBV28; J gene: TRBJ2-1; D gene: -; CDR3 DNA: TGTGCCAGTACCGGGGCCTCCCCCTACAATGAGCAGTTCTTC; CDR3 protein: CASTGASPYNEQFF
clone size: -; V gene: TRBV2; J gene: TRBJ2-1; D gene: TRBD2; CDR3 DNA: TGTGCCAGCAGGGCGGGACTAGTCCCCTACAATGAGCAGTTCTTC; CDR3 protein: CASRAGLVPYNEQFF